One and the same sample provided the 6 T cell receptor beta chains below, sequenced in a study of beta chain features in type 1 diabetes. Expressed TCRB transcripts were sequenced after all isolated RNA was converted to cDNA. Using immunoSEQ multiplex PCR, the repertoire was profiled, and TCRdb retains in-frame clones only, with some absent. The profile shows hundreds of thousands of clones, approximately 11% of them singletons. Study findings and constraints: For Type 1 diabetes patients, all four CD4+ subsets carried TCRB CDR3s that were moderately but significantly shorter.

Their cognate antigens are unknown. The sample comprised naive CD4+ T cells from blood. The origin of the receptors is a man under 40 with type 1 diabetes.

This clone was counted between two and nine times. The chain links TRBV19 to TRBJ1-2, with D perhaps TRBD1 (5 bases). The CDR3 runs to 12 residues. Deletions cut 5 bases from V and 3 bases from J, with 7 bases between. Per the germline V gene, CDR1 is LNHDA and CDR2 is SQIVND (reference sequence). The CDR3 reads CASSVTDYGYTF. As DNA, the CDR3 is TGTGCCAGTAGTGTGACAGACTATGGCTACACCTTC.

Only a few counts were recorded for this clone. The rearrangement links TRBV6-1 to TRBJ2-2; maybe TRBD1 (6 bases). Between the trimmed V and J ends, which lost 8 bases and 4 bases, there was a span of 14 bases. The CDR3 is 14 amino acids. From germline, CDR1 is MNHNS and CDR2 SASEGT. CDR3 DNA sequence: TGTGCCAGCCTTCAGGGGCCGCGCACCGGGGAGCTGTTTTTT. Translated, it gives CASLQGPRTGELFF.

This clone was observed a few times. CDR3 amino acids: CATTTGARNTEAFF. In DNA form, the CDR3 reads TGCGCCACCACGACAGGGGCCCGGAACACTGAAGCTTTCTTT. The chain employs TRBV5-1 and TRBJ1-1; 8 nucleotides match TRBD1. The germline CDR1 and CDR2 sequences are SGHRS and YFSETQ. Germline trimming cut 9 bases from V and 1 base from J; bases unmatched to any gene: 8. The CDR3 extends over 14 amino acids. The whole variable domain, filled in from reference TRBV5-1 and TRBJ1-1, reads KAGVTQTPRYLIKTRGQQVTLSCSPISGHRSVSWYQQTPGQGLQFLFEYFSETQRNKGNFPGRFSGRQFSNSRSEMNVSTLELGDSALYLCATTTGARNTEAFFGQGTRLTVV.

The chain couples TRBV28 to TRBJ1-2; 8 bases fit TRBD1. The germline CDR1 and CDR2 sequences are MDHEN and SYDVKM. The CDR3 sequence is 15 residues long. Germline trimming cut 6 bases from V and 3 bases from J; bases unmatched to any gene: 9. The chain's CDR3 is CASSPRDRHYYGYTF. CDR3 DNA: TGTGCCAGCAGCCCAAGGGACAGGCACTACTATGGCTACACCTTC.

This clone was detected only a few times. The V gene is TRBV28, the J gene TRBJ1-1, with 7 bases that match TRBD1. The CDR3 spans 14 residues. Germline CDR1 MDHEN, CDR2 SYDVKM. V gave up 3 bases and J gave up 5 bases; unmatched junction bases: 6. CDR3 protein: CASSLAQGVTEAFF. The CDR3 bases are TGTGCCAGCAGTTTGGCCCAGGGGGTGACTGAAGCTTTCTTT.

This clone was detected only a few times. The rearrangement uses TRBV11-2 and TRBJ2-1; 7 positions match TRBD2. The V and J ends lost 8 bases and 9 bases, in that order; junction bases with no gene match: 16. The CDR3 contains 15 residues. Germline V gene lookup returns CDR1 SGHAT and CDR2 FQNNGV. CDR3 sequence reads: CASWSPRLAVAEQFF. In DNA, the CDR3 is TGTGCCAGCTGGTCCCCTAGGCTAGCGGTCGCTGAGCAGTTCTTC. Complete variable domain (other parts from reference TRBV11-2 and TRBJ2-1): EAGVAQSPRYKIIEKRQSVAFWCNPISGHATLYWYQQILGQGPKLLIQFQNNGVVDDSQLPKDRFSAERLKGVDSTLKIQPAKLEDSAVYLCASWSPRLAVAEQFFGPGTRLTVL.